These 21 T cell receptor beta chains originate from one sample sequenced in a study of shared clonotypes between healthy human individuals. Naive CD8 cells comprised CD45RO-negative, CCR7-positively selected cells, excluding terminally differentiated effector memory CD45RA+ cells. The method was immunoSEQ multiplex PCR; TCRdb's version includes in-frame clones alone and lacks a portion of them. Of about 2.1 million clones detected, around 95% appear once; the ten largest clones hold less than 2%. The sample comprised naive CD8+ T cells from PBMCs. Receptor source: a man between 18 and 35 years old in good health. Some clones in this sample may be carry-over from other donors' samples.

The V call is TRBV29-1, the J call TRBJ1-2; D unclear. The CDR3 runs to 11 residues. V lost 7 bases to trimming and J lost 7 bases, with 13 bases between them. CDR1 SQVTM and CDR2 ANQGSEA come from the germline V gene. The CDR3 DNA is TGCAGCGGCCGGGCGCCAGGTGGCTACACCTTC. Translating gives CSGRAPGGYTF.

The V and J genes are TRBV13 and TRBJ2-3; 10 positions agree with TRBD1. The CDR3 has 15 amino acids. Trimming cost V 5 bases and J 3 bases; bases outside gene matches: 5. Germline V CDR1 and CDR2: PRHDT, FYEKMQ (reference sequence). The CDR3: CASSPLGQGTDTQYF. Written as DNA, the CDR3 is TGTGCCAGCAGCCCCTTGGGACAGGGGACAGATACGCAGTATTTT.

The chain couples TRBV6-6 to TRBJ2-1, with D perhaps matching TRBD2 (6 bases). CDR3 length: 15 residues. Germline V gives CDR1 MNHNY, CDR2 SVGAGI (reference sequence). Between the trimmed V and J ends, which lost 2 bases and 2 bases, there was a span of 10 bases. The CDR3 spells CASSYAEGTYNEQFF. CDR3 DNA sequence: TGTGCCAGCAGTTACGCGGAGGGCACCTACAATGAGCAGTTCTTC.

This chain's CDR3 is CASSPADSSTYEQYF. In DNA, the CDR3 is TGCGCCAGCAGTCCGGCCGACAGCTCAACCTACGAGCAGTACTTC. The chain has TRBV5-1 and TRBJ2-7, with a weak D call TRBD1 (5 bases). Germline V gives CDR1 SGHRS, CDR2 YFSETQ. This CDR3 spans 15 amino acids. Trimming pared 5 bases from V and 2 bases from J, leaving 17 bases between.

Only a few counts were recorded for this clone. The rearrangement uses TRBV7-9 and TRBJ1-5, with 8 bases lining up with TRBD1. Germline values: CDR1 SEHNR, CDR2 FQNEAQ (reference sequence). The V and J ends lost 4 bases and 4 bases, in that order; junction bases with no gene match: 9. The CDR3 extends over 16 amino acids. CDR3 sequence: CASSSSQGVRNQPQHF. CDR3 nucleotide sequence: TGTGCCAGCAGCTCCTCACAGGGGGTTAGGAATCAGCCCCAGCATTTT.

The V call is TRBV14, the J call TRBJ2-1; D is perhaps TRBD2 (6 bases). Germline V gene lookup returns CDR1 SGHDN and CDR2 FVKESK. This CDR3 has 14 amino acids. Trimming took 3 bases from V and 8 from J, leaving 14 bases between them. The CDR3 nucleotides read TGTGCCAGCAGCCAGGAGGGACGGGTCGATGAGCAGTTCTTC. As protein: CASSQEGRVDEQFF.

This chain uses TRBV9 with TRBJ1-4; 7 nucleotides agree with TRBD1. Germline trimming cut 0 bases from V and 6 bases from J; bases unmatched to any gene: 5. The CDR3 spans 15 residues. CDR1 and CDR2 from the germline V gene are SGDLS and YYNGEE. CDR3 loop: CASSVAGTAHEKLFF. CDR3 bases: TGTGCCAGCAGCGTAGCTGGGACAGCCCATGAAAAACTGTTTTTT.

V usage is TRBV5-1 and J usage is TRBJ1-1; 7 bases map to TRBD1. Germline V gives CDR1 SGHRS, CDR2 YFSETQ. CDR3 size: 14 residues. With V trimmed by 0 bases and J by 5 bases, 4 bases remained unmatched. The CDR3 loop is CASSLGQGETEAFF. The DNA for the CDR3 is TGCGCCAGCAGCTTGGGCCAGGGGGAAACTGAAGCTTTCTTT.

V usage is TRBV9 and J usage is TRBJ1-1; 7 nucleotides agree with TRBD1. This CDR3 has 15 amino acids. Germline loops: CDR1 SGDLS, CDR2 YYNGEE. After removal of 4 bases from V and 1 base from J, the junction contained 7 bases not matched to a gene. CDR3 protein: CASSFQGDRNTEAFF. The CDR3 bases are TGTGCCAGCAGCTTTCAGGGGGATAGGAACACTGAAGCTTTCTTT.

J is TRBJ1-2 and V is TRBV5-4; TRBD1 agrees at 8 bases. Trimming cost V 3 bases and J 6 bases; bases outside gene matches: 4. CDR1 and CDR2 (germline): SGHNT, YYREEE (reference sequence). The CDR3 has 13 amino acids. Here the CDR3 reads CASSYRGIDGYTF. The CDR3 nucleotides read TGTGCCAGCAGCTACAGGGGGATAGATGGCTACACCTTC.

This chain connects TRBV4-2 to TRBJ2-7; weak D call: TRBD1 (6 bases). Germline CDR1 reads LGHNA; CDR2 reads YNFKEQ. Trimming pared 2 bases from V and 3 bases from J, leaving 8 bases between. This CDR3 is 13 amino acids long. The CDR3 sequence is CASSQRTDYEQYF. CDR3 coding DNA: TGTGCCAGCAGCCAACGGACAGACTACGAGCAGTACTTC.

As DNA, the CDR3 is TGTGCCAGCAGCTATACTAGCGGGAGGGCCCTCGGAGAGACCCAGTACTTC. Translating it yields CASSYTSGRALGETQYF. V gene TRBV7-9 combines with J gene TRBJ2-5; 13 bases map to TRBD2. Germline trimming cut 4 bases from V and 4 bases from J; bases unmatched to any gene: 9. The CDR3 is 17 residues long. Germline V lookup: CDR1 SEHNR, CDR2 FQNEAQ (reference sequence).

Worth noting for this clone: A single base is all that separates this from a far larger clone, so a read error is likely. Other DNA sequences in the same sample also yield this CDR3. This rearrangement joins TRBV14 to TRBJ1-1; D not certain. This CDR3 is 13 amino acids long. The ends were cut back, 1 base at V and 1 base at J, with 4 bases in the middle. Germline CDR1 and CDR2: SGHDN and FVKESK. Here the CDR3 reads CASSQGRNTEAFF. The CDR3, as DNA: TGTGCCAGCAGCCAAGGACGGAACACTGAAGCTTTCTTT.

This chain connects TRBV10-3 to TRBJ2-1; perhaps TRBD2 as D (6 bases). The germline CDR1 and CDR2 sequences are ENHRY and SYGVKD. The V gene lost 2 bases and the J gene lost 6 bases, with 14 bases spanning the gap. The CDR3 runs 15 residues. CDR3 bases: TGTGCCATCAGTGAGGGAGTAGCGGTCTTCAATGAGCAGTTCTTC. It codes for CAISEGVAVFNEQFF.

The genes are TRBV5-1 and TRBJ2-1, with TRBD1 identical over 10 bases. CDR1 is SGHRS, CDR2 YFSETQ, per germline. The CDR3 runs to 15 residues. Unmatched junction bases numbered 6, after V lost 4 bases and J lost 5 bases. DNA for the CDR3: TGCGCCAGCAGCCACCGGGACAGGGGTGACAATGAGCAGTTCTTC. Translated: CASSHRDRGDNEQFF.

In regard to this clone: The identical CDR3 is also encoded by other nucleotide sequences in the sample. The rearrangement links TRBV27 to TRBJ2-1; 8 nucleotides match TRBD2. Germline V gives CDR1 MNHEY, CDR2 SMNVEV (reference sequence). This CDR3 comprises 15 residues. Trimming at V came to 5 bases and at J to 6 bases, leaving 9 bases not matched to a gene. The CDR3 spells CASSPGASGSNEQFF. In nucleotides, the CDR3 is TGTGCCAGCAGTCCTGGGGCTAGCGGGTCCAATGAGCAGTTCTTC.

The chain employs TRBV7-2 and TRBJ2-2; 8 nucleotides agree with TRBD2. The V and J ends lost 1 base and 8 bases, in that order; junction bases with no gene match: 18. The CDR3 extends over 19 amino acids. The germline V gene encodes CDR1 SGHTA and CDR2 FQGNSA. CDR3 protein: CASSLGPPGLEVGAGELFF. In DNA form, the CDR3 reads TGTGCCAGCAGCTTAGGGCCGCCGGGACTAGAGGTCGGGGCAGGGGAGCTGTTTTTT.

V usage is TRBV20-1 and J usage is TRBJ2-1; D remains ambiguous. The V gene's germline CDR1 is DFQATT and CDR2 SNEGSKA (reference sequence). The CDR3 totals 11 residues. Trimming left V 7 bases short and J 10 bases short, with 14 bases between. The CDR3 coding sequence is TGCAGTGTCACCCCCTTCGCCGAGCAGTTCTTC. Its protein is CSVTPFAEQFF.

V usage is TRBV19 and J usage is TRBJ1-1; D remains ambiguous. Germline assignment: CDR1 LNHDA and CDR2 SQIVND (reference sequence). The CDR3 covers 13 residues. The V and J ends lost 6 bases and 5 bases respectively, with 13 bases between them. CDR3 loop: CASRSTPGTEAFF. CDR3 nucleotide sequence: TGTGCCAGTAGGTCAACACCGGGTACTGAAGCTTTCTTT.

This chain joins TRBV15 and TRBJ2-3; D is uncertain. The CDR3 sequence is 15 residues long. The V end lost 2 bases, the J end lost 0 bases, and 9 bases lay between the germline ends. From germline, CDR1 is LNHNV and CDR2 YYDKDF (reference sequence). The DNA of the CDR3 is TGTGCCACCAGCAGACCCCTGACTAGCACAGATACGCAGTATTTT. Translating it yields CATSRPLTSTDTQYF.

This clone appeared a few times. Distinct nucleotide sequences in the sample also encode this CDR3. This sequence joins TRBV7-9 and TRBJ2-3; no firm D call. Trimming pared 2 bases from V and 4 bases from J, leaving 1 base between. CDR3 length: 11 residues. In germline, CDR1 is SEHNR, CDR2 FQNEAQ (reference sequence). The CDR3 reads CASSLPDTQYF. The CDR3 DNA sequence: TGTGCCAGCAGCTTACCAGATACGCAGTATTTT.